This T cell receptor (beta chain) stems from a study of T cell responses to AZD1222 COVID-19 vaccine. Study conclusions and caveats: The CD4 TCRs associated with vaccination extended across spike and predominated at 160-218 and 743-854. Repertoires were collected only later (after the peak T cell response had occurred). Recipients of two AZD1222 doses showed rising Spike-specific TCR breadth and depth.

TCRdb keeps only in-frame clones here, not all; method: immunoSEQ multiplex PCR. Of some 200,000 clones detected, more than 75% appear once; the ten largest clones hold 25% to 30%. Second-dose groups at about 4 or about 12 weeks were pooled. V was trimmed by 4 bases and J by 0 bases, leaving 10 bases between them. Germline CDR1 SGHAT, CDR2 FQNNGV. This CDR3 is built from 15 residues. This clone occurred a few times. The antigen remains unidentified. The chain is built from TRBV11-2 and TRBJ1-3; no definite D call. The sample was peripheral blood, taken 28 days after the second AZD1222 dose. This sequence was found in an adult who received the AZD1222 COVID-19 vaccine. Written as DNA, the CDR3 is TGTGCCAGCAGCTCCTACACCCGCTCTGGAAACACCATATATTTT. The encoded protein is CASSSYTRSGNTIYF.